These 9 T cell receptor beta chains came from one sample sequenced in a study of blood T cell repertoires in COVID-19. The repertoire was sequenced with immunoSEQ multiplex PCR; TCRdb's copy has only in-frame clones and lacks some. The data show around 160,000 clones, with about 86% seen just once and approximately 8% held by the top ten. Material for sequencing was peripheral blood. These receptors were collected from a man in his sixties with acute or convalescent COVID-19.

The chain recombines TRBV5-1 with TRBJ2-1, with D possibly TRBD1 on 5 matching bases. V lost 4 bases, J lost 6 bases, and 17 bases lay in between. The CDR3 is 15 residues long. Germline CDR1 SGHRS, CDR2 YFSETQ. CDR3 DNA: TGCGCCAGCAGCCAGCAGGGTGGGATGATCAATGAGCAGTTCTTC. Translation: CASSQQGGMINEQFF.

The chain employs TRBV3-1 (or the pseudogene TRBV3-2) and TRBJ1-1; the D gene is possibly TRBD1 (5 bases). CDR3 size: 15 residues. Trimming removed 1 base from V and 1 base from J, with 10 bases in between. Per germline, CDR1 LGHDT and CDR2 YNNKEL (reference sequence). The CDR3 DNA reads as TGTGCCAGCAGCCAAGCGGGGGTCTCGAACACTGAAGCTTTCTTT. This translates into CASSQAGVSNTEAFF.

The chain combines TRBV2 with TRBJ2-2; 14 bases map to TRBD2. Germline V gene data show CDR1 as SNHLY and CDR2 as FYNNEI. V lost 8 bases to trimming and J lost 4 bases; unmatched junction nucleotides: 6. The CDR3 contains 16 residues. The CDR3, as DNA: TGTGCCAGCGCTTTCGGACTAGCGGGAGGCACCGGGGAGCTGTTTTTT. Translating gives CASAFGLAGGTGELFF.

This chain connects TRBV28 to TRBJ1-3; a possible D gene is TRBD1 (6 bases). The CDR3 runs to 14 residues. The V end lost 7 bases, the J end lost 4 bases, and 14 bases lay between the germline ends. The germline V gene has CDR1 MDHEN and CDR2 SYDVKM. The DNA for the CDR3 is TGTGCCAGCACCCCACAGGGTCCAGGAAACACCATATATTTT. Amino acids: CASTPQGPGNTIYF.

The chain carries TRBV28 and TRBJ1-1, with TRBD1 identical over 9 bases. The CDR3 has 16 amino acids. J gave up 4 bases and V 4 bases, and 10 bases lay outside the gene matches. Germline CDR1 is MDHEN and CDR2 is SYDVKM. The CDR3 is CASSSNRGRGSTEAFF. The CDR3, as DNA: TGTGCCAGCAGTTCAAACAGGGGGCGAGGGTCCACTGAAGCTTTCTTT.

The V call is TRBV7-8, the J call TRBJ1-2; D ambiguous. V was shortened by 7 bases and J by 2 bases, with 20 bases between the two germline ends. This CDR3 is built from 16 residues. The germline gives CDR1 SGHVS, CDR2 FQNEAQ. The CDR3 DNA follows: TGTGCCAGCAAGCCCTCTCGGGTTCTCTTGAACTATGGCTACACCTTC. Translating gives CASKPSRVLLNYGYTF.

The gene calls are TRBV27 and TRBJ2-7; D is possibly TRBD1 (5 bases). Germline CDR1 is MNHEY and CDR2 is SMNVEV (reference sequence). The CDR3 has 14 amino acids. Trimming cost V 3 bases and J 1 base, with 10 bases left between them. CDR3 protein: CASSLIGQSYEQYF. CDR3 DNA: TGTGCCAGCAGTTTGATTGGACAATCCTACGAGCAGTACTTC.

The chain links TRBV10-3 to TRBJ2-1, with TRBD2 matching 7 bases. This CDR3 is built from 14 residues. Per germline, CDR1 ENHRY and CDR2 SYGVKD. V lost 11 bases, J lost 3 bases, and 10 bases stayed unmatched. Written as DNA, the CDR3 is TGTGCCGCAAACGGGGGGACCTACTACAATGAGCAGTTCTTC. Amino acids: CAANGGTYYNEQFF.

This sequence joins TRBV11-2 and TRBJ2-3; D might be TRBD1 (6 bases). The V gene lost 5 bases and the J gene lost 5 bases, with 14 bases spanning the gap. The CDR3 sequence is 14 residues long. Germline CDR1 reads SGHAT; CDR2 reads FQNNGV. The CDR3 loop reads CASSTGRWEDTQYF. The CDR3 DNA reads TGTGCCAGCAGCACAGGGCGATGGGAAGATACGCAGTATTTT.